This TCR beta chain was sequenced in a study of blood T cell repertoires in COVID-19. Study context: The United States, Italy and Spain provided the acute and convalescent COVID-19 samples. Sample material is recorded as cDNA or gDNA derived from T cells, B-cell-depleted T cells, or PBMCs.

After removal of 5 bases from V and 4 bases from J, the junction contained 4 bases not matched to a gene. CDR1 SEHNR and CDR2 FQNEAQ come from the germline V gene (reference sequence). The CDR3 totals 13 residues. Original data processing: How many nucleated cells were present was estimated from reference gene primer amplification. The repertoire was sequenced with immunoSEQ multiplex PCR; TCRdb's copy has only in-frame clones and lacks some. V and J calls and clone size are given by that table; D and trimming were obtained from the DNA. The sample lists 90,000 or so clones, about 89% occurring once.

Source material: peripheral blood. The chain is built from TRBV7-9 and TRBJ2-5; TRBD1 aligns across 7 bases. This TCR was recovered from a human donor with active COVID-19. The donor label of this sample is uncertain. The CDR3 DNA reads TGTGCCAGCAGCCCGACAGGGCTAGAGACCCAGTACTTC. This sequence encodes CASSPTGLETQYF.